The sample holds many counts of the clone carrying this TCR beta chain. This specimen belongs to a study of T cells in Graves' hyperthyroidism and ophthalmopathy. Trimming took 2 bases from V and 5 from J, leaving 17 bases between them. The CDR3 has 16 residues. Germline V gene lookup returns CDR1 KGHDR and CDR2 SFDVKD. The CDR3 regions of TCR beta were amplified from RNA transcripts. The HTBI primer set was used in a first-round RT-PCR of the TCR CDR3. TCRdb re-analysed the multiplex PCR reads in MiXCR, keeping a single row per CDR3 protein. The data contain fewer than 650,000 distinct CDR3 sequences, approximately 15% of them singletons. Patients affected by ophthalmopathy presented a Clinical Activity Score of at least 3, a NOSPECS grade of at least 4, and disease duration below 3 months.

This TCR was recovered from a young woman with Graves' ophthalmopathy. Sequenced: blood. The chain is built from TRBV24-1 and TRBJ2-5; possibly TRBD2 for D (5 bases). The CDR3: CATSDSRTRSGETQYF. CDR3 in DNA: TGTGCCACCAGTGATTCCCGGACTCGTTCTGGGGAGACCCAGTACTTC.